A single sample gave rise to the 8 T cell receptor beta chains below, sequenced in a study of CD8+CD57+ T cells in acquired aplastic anemia. Both TCR beta VDJ combination and CDR3 sequence profiling were carried out. Genomic DNA was the template for this profiling. TCRdb reprocessed the reads with MiXCR, giving one entry per CDR3 protein. The sample has around 400,000 distinct CDR3 sequences, roughly 64% seen once; the top ten hold 4%. The sequenced sample consisted of sorted CD4+, CD8+, or CD8+CD57+ T cells (not recorded which) from PBMCs. The receptors derive from a human donor in good health, serving as a control.

This clonotype was found once. With a much larger clone just one base away, this may be a read error. This CDR3 is CASSYSQGRDEKLFF. The CDR3 region has the DNA TGTGCCAGCAGTTACTCACAGGGCCGGGATGAAAAACTGTTTTTT. This chain joins TRBV6-6 and TRBJ1-4, with a tentative D call TRBD1 (6 bases). The CDR3 spans 15 residues. The V and J ends lost 0 bases and 6 bases respectively, with 11 bases between them. CDR1 is MNHNY and CDR2 is SVGAGI in the germline V gene (reference sequence).

Notes on this clonotype: Its ends do not fully match the called genes, so a read error is possible. The gene calls are TRBV10-3 and TRBJ1-2, with D tentatively TRBD1 (5 bases). Per the germline V gene, CDR1 is ENHRY and CDR2 is SYGVKD. There are 14 residues in the CDR3. The CDR3 DNA reads as TGTGCCACCAGTGAGCCGCGACAGCCCTATGGCTACACCTTC. Its protein is CATSEPRQPYGYTF.

This clonotype appeared many times. The chain recombines TRBV11-1 with TRBJ2-7, with 9 bases that match TRBD1. CDR1 is SGHAT, CDR2 FQDESV, per germline (reference sequence). The CDR3 covers 16 residues. After removal of 3 bases from V and 4 bases from J, the junction contained 10 bases not matched to a gene. The CDR3: CASSLGTGKGLYEQYF. The CDR3 DNA reads as TGTGCCAGCAGCTTGGGGACAGGGAAGGGCCTATACGAGCAGTACTTC.

This clonotype was seen a handful of times. A read error may explain this, as a much larger clone is one base away. The chain recombines TRBV5-1 with TRBJ1-4, with 12 bases identical to TRBD1. J lost 12 bases, V lost 3 bases, and 6 bases had no gene match. Germline CDR1 reads SGHRS; CDR2 reads YFSETQ. This CDR3 has 14 amino acids. The chain's CDR3 is CASSYGTGGEELFF. CDR3 sequence (DNA): TGCGCCAGCAGCTACGGGACAGGGGGCGAAGAACTGTTTTTT.

This clonotype appeared a few times. Since a much larger clone is just one base distant, this may be a read error. V and J are TRBV20-1 and TRBJ2-3, with 8 nucleotides matching TRBD2. Germline V gives CDR1 DFQATT, CDR2 SNEGSKA (reference sequence). Unmatched junction bases numbered 11, after V lost 7 bases and J lost 5 bases. The CDR3 covers 14 residues. The chain's CDR3 is CSVRGGLAGDTQYF. The CDR3 region has the DNA TGCAGTGTTAGGGGGGGGCTAGCGGGAGATACGCAGTATTTT.

This clonotype was seen more than once but under ten times. This chain uses TRBV10-2 with TRBJ1-6, with D maybe TRBD1 (5 bases). The CDR3 sequence is 14 residues long. Germline CDR1 reads WSHSY; CDR2 reads SAAADI. The V and J ends lost 6 bases and 7 bases respectively, with 13 bases between them. Here the CDR3 reads CASSPQGGNSPLHF. The CDR3 DNA follows: TGCGCCAGCAGCCCGCAGGGTGGAAATTCACCCCTCCACTTT.

This clonotype was seen at least ten times. V gene TRBV5-5 combines with J gene TRBJ1-2; D is ambiguous. With 0 bases removed from V and 0 bases from J, the gap between germline ends came to 9 bases. The germline V gene encodes CDR1 SGHKS and CDR2 YYEKEE (reference sequence). The CDR3 totals 15 residues. CDR3 nucleotides: TGTGCCAGCAGCTTGGGAGCGCTAGCTAACTATGGCTACACCTTC. Translated: CASSLGALANYGYTF.

V and J are TRBV11-2 and TRBJ1-2, with no clear D. V was shortened by 1 base and J by 5 bases, with 11 bases between the two germline ends. The CDR3 extends over 14 amino acids. CDR1 and CDR2 from the germline V gene are SGHAT and FQNNGV. CDR3 in amino acids: CASSLVLGAYGYTF. In nucleotides, the CDR3 is TGTGCCAGCAGCTTAGTACTGGGAGCATATGGCTACACCTTC.